The 10 T cell receptor beta chains below come from one sample, sequenced in a study of CD8+CD57+ T cells in acquired aplastic anemia (dated by TCRdb to 2016 to 2019). Sequencing was performed on an Illumina HiSeq 2000. Profiling of TCR beta VDJ combinations and CDR3 sequences used genomic DNA as the template. In TCRdb, the public reads were trimmed at Q25 with fastp and aligned with MiXCR, with productive beta chains retained. Each record represents a unique CDR3 protein, reported with the most common genes and DNA among its rows. A total of about 160,000 distinct CDR3 sequences appear in this sample, 35% to 55% of them only once. Clones ranked in the top ten supply about 1.1% of the sample. The sequencing sample was made of sorted CD4+, CD8+, or CD8+CD57+ T cells (not recorded which) from PBMCs. These receptors were obtained from a human donor in good health.

This clonotype was seen at least ten times. The chain joins TRBV5-1 to TRBJ2-2; TRBD2 matches at 7 bases. With 10 bases clipped from V and 5 bases from J, the junction kept 14 bases outside the gene matches. The germline gives CDR1 SGHRS, CDR2 YFSETQ. The CDR3 is 15 amino acids. CDR3 coding DNA: TGCGCCTCAAGTGGCGGGGGTGGAGGTACCGGGGAGCTGTTTTTT. Its protein is CASSGGGGGTGELFF.

In this sample, this clonotype turned up many times. The chain carries TRBV24-1 and TRBJ2-1, with D perhaps TRBD2 (6 bases). From germline, CDR1 is KGHDR and CDR2 SFDVKD. CDR3 size: 16 residues. V dropped 2 bases and J dropped 7 bases, with 17 bases sitting between them. This chain's CDR3 is CATSDSRGGVHNEQFF. The CDR3 bases are TGTGCCACCAGTGATTCCCGGGGCGGGGTACATAATGAGCAGTTCTTC.

This clonotype was detected ten times or more. The chain joins TRBV7-9 to TRBJ1-2; the match to TRBD1 covers 8 bases. The V gene's germline CDR1 is SEHNR and CDR2 FQNEAQ (reference sequence). V was clipped by 3 bases and J by 3 bases; unmatched bases: 6. The CDR3 has 15 residues. CDR3 protein: CASSLILTGDYGYTF. The CDR3 coding sequence is TGTGCCAGCAGCTTGATATTGACAGGGGACTATGGCTACACCTTC.

This chain joins TRBV19 and TRBJ2-4; 10 bases are a match to TRBD1. Trimming cost V 6 bases and J 8 bases; bases outside gene matches: 19. CDR1 and CDR2 (germline): LNHDA, SQIVND (reference sequence). The CDR3 runs to 18 residues. CDR3 nucleotides: TGTGCCAGTAGCCCCGGGACAGGGGCAATGGGGCGCCAGGACATTCAGTACTTC. Protein: CASSPGTGAMGRQDIQYF.

This chain links TRBV15 with TRBJ2-1; TRBD1 agrees at 12 bases. Trimming cost V 0 bases and J 6 bases; bases outside gene matches: 3. This CDR3 spans 16 amino acids. Germline loops: CDR1 LNHNV, CDR2 YYDKDF (reference sequence). The CDR3 is CATSRDRDRGPNEQFF. The CDR3 DNA reads as TGTGCCACCAGCAGAGATAGGGACAGGGGGCCCAATGAGCAGTTCTTC.

The chain employs TRBV25-1 and TRBJ1-1, with a tentative D call TRBD1 (6 bases). The germline V gene has CDR1 MGHDK and CDR2 SYGVNS. The CDR3 is made up of 14 amino acids. Trimming pared 4 bases from V and 8 bases from J, leaving 17 bases between. The CDR3: CASSAWGQREEAFF. CDR3 DNA sequence: TGTGCCAGCAGTGCCTGGGGGCAGCGAGAAGAAGCTTTCTTT.

V and J are TRBV5-5 and TRBJ1-1, with 8 bases matching TRBD1. Per germline, CDR1 SGHKS and CDR2 YYEKEE (reference sequence). The CDR3 is 15 amino acids. V dropped 3 bases and J dropped 1; count of bases not matched to a gene: 5. CDR3 protein: CASSYYGTGNTEAFF. For the CDR3, the DNA is TGTGCCAGCAGCTACTATGGGACAGGGAACACTGAAGCTTTCTTT.

This clonotype was seen only a few times. The rearrangement joins TRBV11-1 to TRBJ2-3; TRBD2 aligns across 10 bases. This CDR3 region has 17 residues. V was pared by 5 bases and J by 0 bases, with 8 bases of the junction left unmatched. The germline V gene encodes CDR1 SGHAT and CDR2 FQDESV (reference sequence). CDR3 sequence reads: CASSSAGLAESTDTQYF. As DNA, the CDR3 is TGTGCCAGCAGCAGTGCAGGACTAGCGGAAAGCACAGATACGCAGTATTTT.

The chain combines TRBV11-2 with TRBJ2-7; tentatively, D is TRBD2 (5 bases). The ends were cut back, 1 base at V and 6 bases at J, with 13 bases in the middle. The CDR3 is 14 residues long. CDR1 SGHAT and CDR2 FQNNGV come from the germline V gene. CDR3 nucleotides: TGTGCCAGCAGCTTAGCAGGTGAGGGTTTCGAGCAGTACTTC. It yields the protein CASSLAGEGFEQYF.

The V and J genes are TRBV2 and TRBJ2-7; D not certain. V dropped 6 bases and J dropped 9 bases, with 18 bases sitting between them. CDR1 SNHLY and CDR2 FYNNEI come from the germline V gene. The CDR3 sequence is 13 residues long. The CDR3 sequence is CASSLFGGDGQYF. The CDR3 coding sequence is TGTGCCAGCAGCCTCTTTGGTGGCGACGGGCAGTACTTC. The variable domain in full, completed from reference TRBV2 and TRBJ2-7, reads EPEVTQTPSHQVTQMGQEVILRCVPISNHLYFYWYRQILGQKVEFLVSFYNNEISEKSEIFDDQFSVERPDGSNFTLKIRSTKLEDSAMYFCASSLFGGDGQYFGPGTRLTVT.